These 26 T cell receptor beta chains share one sample of origin, sequenced in a study of blood T cells in healthy people across ages. Using a J-beta primer mix together with a sample-barcoded 5' primer, a second PCR was run for roughly 7 to 11 cycles. A single record per CDR3 protein comes from TCRdb applying MiXCR to the 5' RACE reads. The data hold around 2 million distinct CDR3 sequences, with roughly 43% observed a single time. The sequencing sample was made of blood. Receptors were obtained from a human donor in good health.

The chain uses TRBV28 and TRBJ2-4, with D perhaps assigned TRBD1 or TRBD2 (5 bases each). CDR1 and CDR2 from the germline V gene are MDHEN and SYDVKM. The CDR3 loop spans 16 amino acids. V lost 1 base, J lost 0 bases, and 10 bases lay in between. In DNA, the CDR3 is TGTGCCAGCAGTTTATTGCCGGGGCTAGCCAAAAACATTCAGTACTTC. It encodes CASSLLPGLAKNIQYF.

This clonotype was seen a few times. The chain uses TRBV6-5 and TRBJ1-2; 9 bases are a match to TRBD1. This CDR3 region has 13 residues. The junction had 6 bases not matched to a gene; V was cut back by 6 bases and J by 7 bases. From germline, CDR1 is MNHEY and CDR2 SVGAGI. The CDR3 loop is CASSRQGVSGYTF. CDR3 bases: TGTGCCAGCAGCAGACAGGGGGTGAGTGGCTACACCTTC.

The J gene is TRBJ2-7, the V gene TRBV10-3; weak D call: TRBD1 (5 bases). The CDR3 spans 12 residues. V lost 2 bases, J lost 5 bases, and 7 bases lay in between. Germline V gene lookup returns CDR1 ENHRY and CDR2 SYGVKD. This CDR3 reads CAISEAGHEQYF. The CDR3 nucleotides are TGTGCCATCAGTGAGGCAGGGCACGAGCAGTACTTC.

This chain connects TRBV7-9 to TRBJ1-2, with D unclear. Germline CDR1 SEHNR, CDR2 FQNEAQ (reference sequence). The V end lost 1 base, the J end lost 2 bases, and 11 bases lay between the germline ends. The CDR3 spans 15 residues. CDR3 sequence reads: CASSLGQATNYGYTF. For the CDR3, the DNA is TGTGCCAGCAGCTTAGGGCAGGCGACAAACTATGGCTACACCTTC.

The chain combines TRBV28 with TRBJ1-4; the match to TRBD1 covers 8 bases. After removal of 7 bases from V and 8 bases from J, the junction contained 9 bases not matched to a gene. The CDR3 loop spans 14 amino acids. Germline-derived CDR1 and CDR2 are MDHEN and SYDVKM. CDR3 residues: CASTPGQGHEKLFF. In DNA, the CDR3 is TGTGCCAGCACCCCTGGACAGGGTCACGAAAAACTGTTTTTT.

This clonotype was recorded a few times. For the CDR3, the DNA is TGTGCCACCACCTCCGGGAACACTGAAGCTTTCTTT. This sequence encodes CATTSGNTEAFF. The chain uses TRBV10-3 and TRBJ1-1; D ambiguous. The CDR3 covers 12 residues. The V end was cut by 10 bases, the J end by 1 base, with 10 bases between. CDR1 ENHRY and CDR2 SYGVKD come from the germline V gene.

Notes on this clonotype: Being one base from a much bigger clone, this may be a read error. The chain joins TRBV9 to TRBJ2-1, with D maybe TRBD2 (5 bases). CDR1 is SGDLS and CDR2 is YYNGEE in the germline V gene. The CDR3 spans 14 residues. The CDR3 spells CAGSVVGDYNEQFF. CDR3 DNA: TGTGCCGGCAGCGTAGTCGGGGACTACAATGAGCAGTTCTTC.

This sequence joins TRBV5-1 and TRBJ2-1, with no clear D. Trimming removed 0 bases at V and 0 bases at J, with 10 bases between. CDR1 SGHRS and CDR2 YFSETQ come from the germline V gene. The CDR3 runs 16 residues. CDR3 region: CASSLATTSSYNEQFF. Written as DNA, the CDR3 is TGCGCCAGCAGCTTGGCTACCACGAGCTCCTACAATGAGCAGTTCTTC.

The chain combines TRBV6-6 with TRBJ2-1; the match to TRBD2 covers 7 bases. Germline loops: CDR1 MNHNY, CDR2 SVGAGI (reference sequence). Trimming cost V 2 bases and J 7 bases; bases outside gene matches: 5. This CDR3 is built from 14 residues. CDR3 sequence: CASSYPSGGNEQFF. The CDR3 coding sequence is TGTGCCAGCAGTTACCCGTCGGGGGGAAATGAGCAGTTCTTC.

This clonotype was seen a handful of times. The rearrangement links TRBV12-3 or TRBV12-4 to TRBJ2-3; no definite D call. V was pared by 6 bases and J by 4 bases, with 8 bases between. CDR3 size: 12 residues. The CDR3 DNA reads TGTGCCAGCAGACAGAGTCCAGATACGCAGTATTTT. This sequence encodes CASRQSPDTQYF.

This clonotype turned up a few times. The chain has TRBV6-5 and TRBJ1-1; maybe TRBD1 (5 bases). Trimming removed 0 bases at V and 5 bases at J, with 13 bases between. CDR1 MNHEY and CDR2 SVGAGI come from the germline V gene. CDR3 length: 15 residues. The CDR3 nucleotides are TGTGCCAGCAGTTACTCGTTCAGGGAGGAGACTGAAGCTTTCTTT. Encoded protein: CASSYSFREETEAFF.

This clonotype was picked up a small number of times. Mismatch with germline at one junction end may stem from a read error. This chain links TRBV20-1 with TRBJ2-7; D is ambiguous. CDR1 DFQATT and CDR2 SNEGSKA come from the germline V gene (reference sequence). CDR3 length: 14 amino acids. The CDR3 DNA is TGCAGTGCTGGAGACACATCTTACTCCTACGAGCAGTACTTC. This codes for CSAGDTSYSYEQYF.

The V call is TRBV6-5, the J call TRBJ1-5, with 7 bases fitting TRBD1. The V segment lost 6 bases and the J segment 13 bases; nucleotides outside the gene matches: 9. Germline CDR1 MNHEY, CDR2 SVGAGI. This CDR3 comprises 12 residues. CDR3 loop: CASRTGVAPQHF. CDR3 DNA sequence: TGTGCCAGCAGAACAGGGGTTGCGCCTCAGCATTTT.

V usage is TRBV3-1 and J usage is TRBJ2-1; maybe TRBD1 (5 bases). Germline V lookup: CDR1 LGHDT, CDR2 YNNKEL (reference sequence). Trimming took 0 bases from V and 6 from J, leaving 21 bases between them. This CDR3 comprises 18 residues. The DNA for the CDR3 is TGTGCCAGCAGCCAAGAGGGAACGACAGACATCCGATCCAATGAGCAGTTCTTC. Its protein is CASSQEGTTDIRSNEQFF.

CDR3 in DNA: TGTGCCAGCAGCCGTAGCCAGGATACGCAGTATTTT. This sequence encodes CASSRSQDTQYF. The genes are TRBV6-2 or TRBV6-3 and TRBJ2-3; D gene unclear. The CDR3 has 12 amino acids. V lost 6 bases, J lost 6 bases, and 10 bases lay in between. CDR1 and CDR2 (germline): MNHEY, SVGEGT.

V gene TRBV4-1 combines with J gene TRBJ2-6; D may be TRBD2 (6 bases). The V and J ends lost 0 bases and 2 bases respectively, with 11 bases between them. CDR3 length: 17 residues. Germline values: CDR1 MGHRA, CDR2 YSYEKL. The CDR3 reads CASSQEVPGAGANVLTF. The CDR3 nucleotides are TGCGCCAGCAGCCAAGAAGTACCGGGGGCTGGGGCCAACGTCCTGACTTTC.

This clonotype appeared a few times. This chain joins TRBV4-3 and TRBJ1-2; 8 positions match TRBD1. Germline V gene data show CDR1 as LGHNA and CDR2 as YSLEER. The CDR3 loop spans 15 amino acids. The J segment lost 1 base and the V segment lost 3 bases, leaving 4 bases of the junction unmatched. The CDR3 DNA sequence: TGCGCCAGCAGCCAGTCGGACAGGGTTAACTATGGCTACACCTTC. Protein product: CASSQSDRVNYGYTF.

This clonotype was seen a handful of times. The chain combines TRBV5-8 with TRBJ2-3; 9 bases are shared with TRBD1. CDR3 length: 18 residues. CDR1 SGHTS and CDR2 YDEGEE come from the germline V gene. V dropped 4 bases and J dropped 2; count of bases not matched to a gene: 14. The CDR3 DNA reads TGTGCCAGCAGCCTGGCATTCGGGACAGGGAAATACACAGATACGCAGTATTTT. Its protein is CASSLAFGTGKYTDTQYF.

This clonotype appeared a few times. The chain uses TRBV20-1 and TRBJ2-1; D unresolved. In germline, CDR1 is DFQATT, CDR2 SNEGSKA (reference sequence). CDR3 length: 11 amino acids. Trimming pared 1 base from V and 10 bases from J, leaving 8 bases between. The CDR3 bases are TGCAGTGCTAGAGGTGCCAGGGAGCAGTTCTTC. It translates to CSARGAREQFF.

This chain connects TRBV6-6 to TRBJ2-1, with D possibly matching TRBD1 (5 bases). Germline CDR1 MNHNY, CDR2 SVGAGI (reference sequence). CDR3 size: 16 residues. V dropped 4 bases and J dropped 4 bases, with 17 bases sitting between them. This CDR3 reads CASSSPRLGLYNEQFF. The CDR3 DNA reads as TGTGCCAGCAGTTCCCCCCGATTGGGGCTTTACAATGAGCAGTTCTTC.

The CDR3 DNA sequence: TGTGCCAGCAGTGGCTTCCAGGCAGAGACCCAGTACTTC. Translated: CASSGFQAETQYF. The chain joins TRBV6-1 to TRBJ2-5; no clear D. Germline lookup yields CDR1 MNHNS and CDR2 SASEGT. The V gene lost 4 bases and the J gene lost 4 bases, with 10 bases spanning the gap. CDR3 length: 13 residues.

The chain carries TRBV7-2 and TRBJ1-1; 8 bases match TRBD1. The CDR3 loop spans 15 amino acids. J lost 5 bases, V lost 4 bases, and 9 bases had no gene match. CDR1 is SGHTA, CDR2 FQGNSA, per germline. The CDR3 coding sequence is TGTGCCAGCAGCTCCCCTGGACAGGGAACAACTGAAGCTTTCTTT. Protein: CASSSPGQGTTEAFF.

The rearrangement links TRBV12-3 or TRBV12-4 to TRBJ1-6; D is possibly TRBD1 (5 bases). The CDR3 contains 12 residues. The CDR3 coding sequence is TGTGGTTCTCAGGGAACTAATTCACCCCTCCACTTT. Its protein is CGSQGTNSPLHF.

This clonotype has just a few counts. The V call is TRBV7-3, the J call TRBJ2-1; 11 bases are shared with TRBD1. The germline V gene has CDR1 SGHTA and CDR2 FQGTGA. The CDR3 length is 16 residues. J was trimmed by 7 bases and V by 2 bases; bases with no gene match: 7. The CDR3 spells CASSLGAGTGGNEQFF. Written as DNA, the CDR3 is TGTGCCAGCAGCTTAGGGGCCGGGACAGGGGGTAATGAGCAGTTCTTC.

The sample holds a few counts of this clonotype. The chain uses TRBV12-3 or TRBV12-4 and TRBJ1-2; 7 nucleotides agree with TRBD1. V lost 7 bases to trimming and J lost 6 bases; unmatched junction nucleotides: 11. There are 14 residues in the CDR3. The chain's CDR3 is CASTTSTGRHGYTF. Here the CDR3 DNA reads TGTGCCAGCACCACATCGACAGGGAGGCATGGCTACACCTTC.

This clonotype has just a few counts. The V and J genes are TRBV12-3 or TRBV12-4 and TRBJ1-1, with D perhaps TRBD1 (5 bases). V lost 5 bases and J lost 2, with 15 bases in between. The CDR3 sequence is 15 residues long. CDR3: CASSPPGLSNTEAFF. The CDR3 nucleotides read TGTGCCAGCAGTCCGCCGGGACTCAGCAACACTGAAGCTTTCTTT.